The TCR beta chain described here comes from a study of response to subunit inactivated influenza vaccine. Study-wide findings and caveats: New T cells are recruited in small numbers by each seasonal influenza vaccination, according to the authors' suggestion.

TCRdb fed the RT-PCR reads into MiXCR, producing one record per CDR3 protein. The sample lists some 800,000 distinct CDR3 sequences; around 20% were seen once. This clonotype has a handful of counts. Its antigen is unknown. Trimming took 5 bases from V and 3 from J; bases not matched to a gene: 5. CDR3 length equals 14 residues. Germline V gives CDR1 DFQATT, CDR2 SNEGSKA (reference sequence). This TCR was sampled from a man in his forties or fifties who received an inactivated influenza vaccine. The V call is TRBV20-1, the J call TRBJ2-5; 11 bases are shared with TRBD2. The material sequenced was PBMCs from blood, taken about 5 days after vaccination. As DNA, the CDR3 is TGCAGTGCTGTCGGGACTAGCGGAAAAGAGACCCAGTACTTC. It yields the protein CSAVGTSGKETQYF.